This T cell receptor (beta chain) was documented in a study of T cells after posttransplantation cyclophosphamide (dated by TCRdb to 2016 to 2017). Regarding the research as a whole: Using TRB sequencing, the study followed how the T cell repertoire reconstituted after myeloablative bone marrow transplantation in which posttransplantation cyclophosphamide served as GVHD prophylaxis. Antigen receptor sequencing was done on samples from about 34 PTCy-treated patients and from about 17 related bone marrow donors of those patients. Blood from all 35 or so PTCy patients who had 1-year posttransplant specimens underwent TRB sequencing. In 3 patients, TRB sequencing was also performed on up to about 3 more blood samples taken 2 to 5.2 years after transplant, and in a handful of patients, pretransplant blood was also TRB-sequenced. Because TRA and TRB clonality were tightly correlated in nine or ten samples, subsequent TCR analyses were focused on TRB only. Public TRB sequences were checked against a database of over 3,500 sequences associated with responses to pathogens, tumor antigens, self-antigens and alloantigens.

This clone was seen at least ten times. This receptor's antigen is unknown. No clone much larger than this one lies a single base away; base qualities are absent. The study at large found these results: The TRB repertoires of T cells infiltrating skin or GI tract showed only limited overlap with the TRB repertoires of T cells in blood. Donor-recipient similarity was low at 1-2 months but increased during the first year, and donor CD8+ memory clones often dominated later blood repertoires. Across the approximately 47 patients, TRB clonality was highly associated with recipient CMV seropositivity and CMV reactivation, and diversity with PTCy was similar to that in the CNI/methotrexate controls.

On the day of marrow donation, related bone marrow donors gave peripheral blood samples. Peripheral blood and bone marrow mononuclear cells were isolated by Ficoll-Hypaque density centrifugation and cryopreserved. Genomic DNA was the input for TRB sequencing, which was run either with the immunoSEQ assay at survey resolution or with the hsTCRB kit. The study's own analysis went as follows. Initial read processing used immunoSEQ software, and repertoire analyses used the LymphoSeq R package. Clonality was computed as 1 minus normalized Shannon entropy; Gini coefficient was also calculated for each TRB dataset. To infer phenotypes in unsorted samples, TRB sequences from sorted subsets of the recipient or donor were mapped onto the unsorted samples of the same recipient. TCRdb re-hosts the immuneACCESS table, in-frame sequences only. Its copies lack some clones; in the studies checked, an unresolved V gene accounts for under half of them, and the cause for the rest is not known. V and J calls and clone size are copied from that table; D and trimming were computed from the DNA. The sample records fewer than 40,000 clones, none occurring a single time. Approximately 6.4% of the sample belongs to the ten largest clones.

The sequencing input was PBMCs. The sequence came from a woman in her fifties or sixties in good health and a related stem cell transplant donor.

The CDR3 region: CASSLLAGGSGKNIQYF. The nucleotide sequence is given as TGTGCCAGCAGCCTACTAGCGGGAGGGAGCGGCAAAAACATTCAGTACTTC. The V and J segments used are TRBV7-2 and TRBJ2-4; 13 middle bases align to TRBD2. Germline trimming amounts to 5 bases on V and 3 bases on J, with 7 as the count of junction bases outside the gene matches. The germline V gene supplies CDR1 SGHTA and CDR2 FQGNSA. The CDR3 sequence holds 17 residues, the cysteine and phenylalanine included. Only the CDR3 DNA is retained, 51 bases long and in frame from the first base.